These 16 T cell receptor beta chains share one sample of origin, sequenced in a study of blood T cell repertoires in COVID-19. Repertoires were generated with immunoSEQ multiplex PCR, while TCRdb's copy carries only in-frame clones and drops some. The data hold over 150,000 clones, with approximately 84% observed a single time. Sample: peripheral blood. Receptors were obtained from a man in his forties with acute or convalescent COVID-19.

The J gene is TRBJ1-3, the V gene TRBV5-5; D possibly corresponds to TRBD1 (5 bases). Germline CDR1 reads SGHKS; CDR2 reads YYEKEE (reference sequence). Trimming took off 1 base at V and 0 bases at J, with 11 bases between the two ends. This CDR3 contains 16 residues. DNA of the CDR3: TGTGCCAGCAGCTTGAAGGCCGGACACTCTGGAAACACCATATATTTT. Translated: CASSLKAGHSGNTIYF.

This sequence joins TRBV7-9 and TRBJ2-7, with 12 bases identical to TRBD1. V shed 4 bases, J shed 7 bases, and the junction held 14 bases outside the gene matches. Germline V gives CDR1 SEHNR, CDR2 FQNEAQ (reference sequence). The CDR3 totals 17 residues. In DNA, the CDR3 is TGTGCCAGCAGCTCAGGTTTCCCGGGACAGGGGGCGCGGGAGCAGTACTTC. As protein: CASSSGFPGQGAREQYF.

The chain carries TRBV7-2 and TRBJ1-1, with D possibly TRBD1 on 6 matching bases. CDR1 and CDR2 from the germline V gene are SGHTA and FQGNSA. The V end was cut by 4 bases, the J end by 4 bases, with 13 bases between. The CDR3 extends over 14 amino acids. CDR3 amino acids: CASSSTGSGTEAFF. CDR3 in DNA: TGTGCCAGCAGCTCTACAGGGAGCGGCACTGAAGCTTTCTTT.

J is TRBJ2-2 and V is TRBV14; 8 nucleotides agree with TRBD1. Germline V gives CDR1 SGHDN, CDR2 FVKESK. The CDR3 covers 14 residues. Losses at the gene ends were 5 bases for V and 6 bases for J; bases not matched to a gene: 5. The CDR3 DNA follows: TGTGCCAGCAGCGGGACAGGAAAGGCCGGGGAGCTGTTTTTT. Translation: CASSGTGKAGELFF.

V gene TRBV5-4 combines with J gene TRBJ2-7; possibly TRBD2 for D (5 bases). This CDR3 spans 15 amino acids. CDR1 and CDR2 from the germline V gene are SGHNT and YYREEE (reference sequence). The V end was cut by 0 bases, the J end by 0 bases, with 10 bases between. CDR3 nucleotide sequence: TGTGCCAGCAGCTTGGAGGCGGGCAACTCCTACGAGCAGTACTTC. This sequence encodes CASSLEAGNSYEQYF.

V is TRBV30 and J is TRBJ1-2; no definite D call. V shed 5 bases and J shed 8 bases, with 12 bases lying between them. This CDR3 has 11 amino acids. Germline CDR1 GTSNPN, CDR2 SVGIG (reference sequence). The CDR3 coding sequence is TGTGCCTGGGAAGACGGAGGAGGCTACACCTTC. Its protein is CAWEDGGGYTF.

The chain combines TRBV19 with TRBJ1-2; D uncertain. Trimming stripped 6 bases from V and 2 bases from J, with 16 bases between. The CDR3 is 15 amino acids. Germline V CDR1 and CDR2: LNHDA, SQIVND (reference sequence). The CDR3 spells CASRWGGQLNYGYTF. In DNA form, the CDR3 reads TGTGCCAGTAGGTGGGGAGGGCAACTGAACTATGGCTACACCTTC. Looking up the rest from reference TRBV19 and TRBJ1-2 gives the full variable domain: DGGITQSPKYLFRKEGQNVTLSCEQNLNHDAMYWYRQDPGQGLRLIYYSQIVNDFQKGDIAEGYSVSREKKESFPLTVTSAQKNPTAFYLCASRWGGQLNYGYTFGSGTRLTVV.

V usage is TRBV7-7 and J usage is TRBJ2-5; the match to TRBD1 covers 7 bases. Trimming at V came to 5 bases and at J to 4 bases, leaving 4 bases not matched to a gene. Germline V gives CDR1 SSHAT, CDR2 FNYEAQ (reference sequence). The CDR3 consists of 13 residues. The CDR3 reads CASSKGQLETQYF. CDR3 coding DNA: TGTGCCAGCAGCAAGGGACAGTTAGAGACCCAGTACTTC. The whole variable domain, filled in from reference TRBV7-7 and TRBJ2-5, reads GAGVSQSPRYKVTKRGQDVTLRCDPISSHATLYWYQQALGQGPEFLTYFNYEAQPDKSGLPSDRFSAERPEGSISTLTIQRTEQRDSAMYRCASSKGQLETQYFGPGTRLLVL.

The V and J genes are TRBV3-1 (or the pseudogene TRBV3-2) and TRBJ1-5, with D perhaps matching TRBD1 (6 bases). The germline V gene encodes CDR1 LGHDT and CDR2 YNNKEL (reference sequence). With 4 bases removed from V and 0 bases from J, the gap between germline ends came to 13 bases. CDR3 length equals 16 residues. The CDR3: CASSLGGRYSNQPQHF. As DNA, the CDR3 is TGTGCCAGCAGCCTCGGGGGGCGGTATAGCAATCAGCCCCAGCATTTT.

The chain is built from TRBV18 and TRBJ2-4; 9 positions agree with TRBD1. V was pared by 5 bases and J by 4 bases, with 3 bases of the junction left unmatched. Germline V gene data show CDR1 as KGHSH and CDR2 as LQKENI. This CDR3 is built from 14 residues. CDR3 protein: CASSGTGNKNIQYF. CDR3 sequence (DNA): TGTGCCAGCTCAGGGACAGGGAATAAAAACATTCAGTACTTC.

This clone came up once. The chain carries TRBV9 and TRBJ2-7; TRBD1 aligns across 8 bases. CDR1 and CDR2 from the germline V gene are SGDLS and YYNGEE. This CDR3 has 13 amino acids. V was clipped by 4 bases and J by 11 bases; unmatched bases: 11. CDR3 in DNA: TGTGCCAGCAGCCCTCGCCCATTGGGACAGGAGTACTTC. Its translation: CASSPRPLGQEYF.

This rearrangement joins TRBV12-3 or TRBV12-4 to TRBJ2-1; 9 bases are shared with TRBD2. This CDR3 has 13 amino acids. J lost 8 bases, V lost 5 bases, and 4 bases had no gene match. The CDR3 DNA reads TGTGCCAGCAGTCGTGGGACTAGCCATGAGCAGTTCTTC. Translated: CASSRGTSHEQFF.

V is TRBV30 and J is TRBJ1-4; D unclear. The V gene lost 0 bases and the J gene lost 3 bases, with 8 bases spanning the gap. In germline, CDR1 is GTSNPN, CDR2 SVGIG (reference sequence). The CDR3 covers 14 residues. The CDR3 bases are TGTGCCTGGAGTGTCGGTGGGCCTAATGAAAAACTGTTTTTT. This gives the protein CAWSVGGPNEKLFF. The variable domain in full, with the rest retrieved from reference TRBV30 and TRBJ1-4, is SQTIHQWPATLVQPVGSPLSLECTVEGTSNPNLYWYRQAAGRGLQLLFYSVGIGQISSEVPQNLSASRPQDRQFILSSKKLLLSDSGFYLCAWSVGGPNEKLFFGSGTQLSVL.

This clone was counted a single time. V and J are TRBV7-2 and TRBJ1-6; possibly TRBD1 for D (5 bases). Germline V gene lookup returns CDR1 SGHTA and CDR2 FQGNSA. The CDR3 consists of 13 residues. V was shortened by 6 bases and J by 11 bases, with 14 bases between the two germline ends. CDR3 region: CASSPDSDAPLHF. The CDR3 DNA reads TGTGCCAGCAGTCCCGACAGTGATGCACCCCTCCACTTT.

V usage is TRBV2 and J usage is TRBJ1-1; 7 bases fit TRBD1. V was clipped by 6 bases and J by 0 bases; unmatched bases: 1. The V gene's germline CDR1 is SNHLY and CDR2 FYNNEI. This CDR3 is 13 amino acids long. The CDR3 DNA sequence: TGTGCCAGCAGAACAGGGGTGAACACTGAAGCTTTCTTT. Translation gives CASRTGVNTEAFF.

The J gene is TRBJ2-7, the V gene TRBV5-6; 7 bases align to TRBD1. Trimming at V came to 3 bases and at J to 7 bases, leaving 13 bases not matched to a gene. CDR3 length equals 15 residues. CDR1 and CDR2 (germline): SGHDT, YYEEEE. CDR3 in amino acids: CASSWTGTASREQYF. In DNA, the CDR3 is TGTGCCAGCAGCTGGACGGGGACAGCGTCCAGGGAGCAGTACTTC.